Following are 23 T cell receptor beta chains from one sample sequenced in a study of molecular identifiers for immune sequencing clone quantification. TCRdb reprocessed the PCR reads with MiXCR, giving one entry per CDR3 protein. Of about 8,400 distinct CDR3 sequences in the sample, 30% to 35% were seen once. Source material: naive CD8+ T cells from blood, with Jurkat cell RNA spiked in. Subset reported: FACS-sorted CD8+CD4-CCR7+CD45RA+ naive T cells. The receptors were gathered from a human donor in good health. Some libraries in this study had Jurkat cell RNA spiked in.

V and J are TRBV6-4 and TRBJ2-2; the match to TRBD2 covers 12 bases. The trim removed 5 bases at V and 13 bases at J, leaving 5 bases unmatched. The germline gives CDR1 MRHNA, CDR2 SNTAGT. The CDR3 has 13 amino acids. The CDR3 here is CASSYLAGGPLFF. The CDR3 DNA is TGTGCCAGCAGTTACCTAGCGGGAGGGCCGCTGTTTTTT.

The chain recombines TRBV9 with TRBJ1-1; a possible D gene is TRBD1 (5 bases). V was pared by 4 bases and J by 1 base, with 8 bases between. The CDR3 length is 13 residues. The germline V gene has CDR1 SGDLS and CDR2 YYNGEE. The CDR3 region is CASSRGSNTEAFF. In nucleotides, the CDR3 is TGTGCCAGCAGCAGGGGTTCGAACACTGAAGCTTTCTTT.

For this clonotype: Sequence at one end of the junction differs from germline and may be a read error. This chain uses TRBV28 with TRBJ1-2; D is perhaps TRBD1 (5 bases). The CDR3 consists of 11 residues. CDR1 is MDHEN, CDR2 SYDVKM, per germline. The CDR3 DNA reads TGTGCCAGCAGTTTTGGGGCAGCCTGGAACTTC. It codes for CASSFGAAWNF.

Within the sample, this clonotype is medium-sized. V is TRBV4-3 and J is TRBJ2-1; D perhaps matches TRBD2 (6 bases). The CDR3 is 16 amino acids. The V end was cut by 4 bases, the J end by 7 bases, with 20 bases between. Germline CDR1 and CDR2: LGHNA and YSLEER. CDR3 sequence: CASSRQRALGGNEQFF. For the CDR3, the DNA is TGCGCCAGCAGCCGGCAGCGGGCGCTAGGAGGAAATGAGCAGTTCTTC.

The sample holds a few counts of this clonotype. The chain recombines TRBV27 with TRBJ1-6; D remains ambiguous. The germline V gene has CDR1 MNHEY and CDR2 SMNVEV (reference sequence). The CDR3 covers 16 residues. Trimming removed 5 bases from V and 8 bases from J, with 19 bases in between. The CDR3 reads CASSRLTIKGDSPLHF. CDR3 nucleotide sequence: TGTGCCAGCAGTCGCTTGACCATCAAGGGCGATTCACCCCTCCACTTT.

V gene TRBV28 combines with J gene TRBJ1-2; 8 positions agree with TRBD1. Germline CDR1 MDHEN, CDR2 SYDVKM. This CDR3 spans 16 amino acids. V trimming: 4 bases; J trimming: 6 bases; junction bases outside the gene matches: 13. The CDR3 DNA sequence: TGTGCCAGCAGTTCACGGACAGGGAGCAGGGCCAATGGCTACACCTTC. This sequence encodes CASSSRTGSRANGYTF.

The chain joins TRBV4-3 to TRBJ2-1, with D tentatively TRBD2 (6 bases). The CDR3 spans 16 residues. Looked up from germline, CDR1 is LGHNA and CDR2 is YSLEER. Trimming cost V 1 base and J 0 bases, with 10 bases left between them. Here the CDR3 DNA reads TGCGCCAGCAGCCAAGCGGCGGGGAGCTCCTACAATGAGCAGTTCTTC. It codes for CASSQAAGSSYNEQFF.

The chain recombines TRBV7-9 with TRBJ2-7; D is possibly TRBD1 (5 bases). V lost 5 bases to trimming and J lost 7 bases, with 21 bases between them. The germline CDR1 and CDR2 sequences are SEHNR and FQNEAQ (reference sequence). CDR3 size: 15 residues. As DNA, the CDR3 is TGTGCCAGCAGCCCCCAGGGTAGCTGCCTAGGGGAGCAGTACTTC. The encoded protein is CASSPQGSCLGEQYF.

This clonotype was counted only a few times. This chain links TRBV7-9 with TRBJ1-1, with a weak D call TRBD1 (5 bases). Trimming removed 6 bases from V and 1 base from J, with 9 bases in between. CDR3 length equals 13 residues. Germline CDR1 is SEHNR and CDR2 is FQNEAQ (reference sequence). CDR3 region: CASSDTGNTEAFF. For the CDR3, the DNA is TGTGCCAGCAGTGATACAGGGAACACTGAAGCTTTCTTT.

This clonotype ranks as medium-sized (0.01 to 0.1%). The CDR3 nucleotides read TGCAGCGTCACCTATCGACTAGCGGGAACCTACGAGCAGTACTTC. Translation: CSVTYRLAGTYEQYF. J is TRBJ2-7 and V is TRBV29-1; 11 bases map to TRBD2. Germline lookup yields CDR1 SQVTM and CDR2 ANQGSEA. The CDR3 totals 15 residues. Germline trimming cut 6 bases from V and 2 bases from J; bases unmatched to any gene: 9.

This clonotype has only a few counts. J is TRBJ2-7 and V is TRBV13; 8 bases line up with TRBD1. Germline V gene data show CDR1 as PRHDT and CDR2 as FYEKMQ (reference sequence). Trimming cost V 6 bases and J 4 bases; bases outside gene matches: 14. The CDR3 loop spans 16 amino acids. The CDR3 is CASRQRRTGLGYEQYF. In DNA form, the CDR3 reads TGTGCCAGCAGACAGCGACGGACAGGGCTAGGATACGAGCAGTACTTC. The whole variable domain, filled in from reference TRBV13 and TRBJ2-7, reads AAGVIQSPRHLIKEKRETATLKCYPIPRHDTVYWYQQGPGQDPQFLISFYEKMQSDKGSIPDRFSAQQFSDYHSELNMSSLELGDSALYFCASRQRRTGLGYEQYFGPGTRLTVT.

This clonotype was detected a few times. The genes are TRBV5-1 and TRBJ2-3; the D gene could be TRBD1 or TRBD2 (5 bases each). The CDR3 totals 15 residues. Germline assignment: CDR1 SGHRS and CDR2 YFSETQ. V lost 0 bases and J lost 6, with 14 bases in between. CDR3: CASSLAVGALDTQYF. CDR3 nucleotides: TGCGCCAGCAGCTTGGCAGTCGGGGCGCTGGATACGCAGTATTTT.

This clonotype was seen a few times. The DNA for the CDR3 is TGTGCCACCAGCAGAGATTCCGTATCAGATACGCAGTATTTT. This sequence encodes CATSRDSVSDTQYF. V usage is TRBV15 and J usage is TRBJ2-3; D gene unclear. The CDR3 has 14 amino acids. Trimming removed 0 bases at V and 4 bases at J, with 8 bases between. The V gene's germline CDR1 is LNHNV and CDR2 YYDKDF (reference sequence).

The genes are TRBV10-3 and TRBJ2-1, with 7 nucleotides matching TRBD1. The V segment lost 3 bases and the J segment 2 bases; nucleotides outside the gene matches: 4. The germline gives CDR1 ENHRY, CDR2 SYGVKD. This CDR3 region has 15 residues. The CDR3 sequence: CAISEWDSPYNEQFF. The DNA of the CDR3 is TGTGCCATCAGTGAATGGGACAGCCCCTACAATGAGCAGTTCTTC.

By share of the sample, this clonotype is medium-sized. The chain is built from TRBV28 and TRBJ2-3; the match to TRBD1 covers 8 bases. Germline V gene data show CDR1 as MDHEN and CDR2 as SYDVKM. There are 15 residues in the CDR3. V lost 2 bases and J lost 1; bases outside the gene matches: 2. In DNA, the CDR3 is TGTGCCAGCAGTTTAGGGGGACAGGGCACAGATACGCAGTATTTT. It yields the protein CASSLGGQGTDTQYF. Drawing the rest from reference TRBV28 and TRBJ2-3, the complete variable domain is DVKVTQSSRYLVKRTGEKVFLECVQDMDHENMFWYRQDPGLGLRLIYFSYDVKMKEKGDIPEGYSVSREKKERFSLILESASTNQTSMYLCASSLGGQGTDTQYFGPGTRLTVL.

The chain links TRBV27 to TRBJ2-7; no reliable D call. The CDR3 sequence is 12 residues long. Germline V gene sequence: CDR1 MNHEY, CDR2 SMNVEV (reference sequence). Between the trimmed V and J ends, which lost 9 bases and 7 bases, there was a span of 16 bases. The CDR3 protein is CASRNVLGEQYF. The CDR3 region has the DNA TGTGCCAGTAGAAATGTATTGGGGGAGCAGTACTTC.

This clonotype is labeled as medium-sized. This sequence joins TRBV28 and TRBJ1-5; a possible D gene is TRBD1 (5 bases). From germline, CDR1 is MDHEN and CDR2 SYDVKM. Deletions cut 3 bases from V and 0 bases from J, with 12 bases between. The CDR3 extends over 16 amino acids. CDR3 sequence: CASSLWGLNSNQPQHF. The CDR3 bases are TGTGCCAGCAGTTTGTGGGGCCTTAATAGCAATCAGCCCCAGCATTTT.

Sample share makes this clonotype medium-sized (0.01 to 0.1%). The chain has TRBV9 and TRBJ2-5, with D perhaps assigned TRBD1 or TRBD2 (5 bases each). The CDR3 is 14 residues long. Germline V gene sequence: CDR1 SGDLS, CDR2 YYNGEE. Trimming pared 3 bases from V and 4 bases from J, leaving 13 bases between. CDR3 DNA: TGTGCCAGCAGCGCCGGTGGGGGTGCAGAGACCCAGTACTTC. This translates into CASSAGGGAETQYF.

By frequency in the sample, this clonotype is medium-sized. CDR3: CASSPGGYEQYF. The CDR3 DNA reads as TGTGCCAGCAGTCCTGGAGGCTACGAGCAGTACTTC. The gene calls are TRBV28 and TRBJ2-7, with D possibly TRBD2 on 5 matching bases. V was pared by 5 bases and J by 3 bases, with 8 bases between. This CDR3 contains 12 residues. CDR1 is MDHEN, CDR2 SYDVKM, per germline.

This clonotype was found a few times. The J gene is TRBJ2-3, the V gene TRBV9; D remains ambiguous. The CDR3 consists of 11 residues. The germline CDR1 and CDR2 sequences are SGDLS and YYNGEE. V was trimmed by 5 bases and J by 8 bases, leaving 9 bases between them. The CDR3 sequence is CASSDGPTQYF. CDR3 bases: TGTGCCAGCAGTGACGGGCCTACGCAGTATTTT.

Note on this clonotype: A read error may explain this, as a much larger clone is one base away. As the CDR3 is not closed by the conserved phenylalanine or tryptophan, this likely results from a read error. This chain uses TRBV13 with TRBJ2-4, with D perhaps matching TRBD1 (6 bases). Germline V gene lookup returns CDR1 PRHDT and CDR2 FYEKMQ (reference sequence). Trimming stripped 0 bases from V and 6 bases from J, with 6 bases between. The CDR3 contains 13 residues. The CDR3 DNA reads as TGTGCCAGCAGCTTAGGGGACAGAAACATTCAGTACATC. Its translation: CASSLGDRNIQYI.

By sample share, this clonotype is medium-sized (0.01 to 0.1%). The chain combines TRBV28 with TRBJ1-5, with D unresolved. The CDR3 is made up of 14 amino acids. The germline V gene encodes CDR1 MDHEN and CDR2 SYDVKM. The V end lost 3 bases, the J end lost 4 bases, and 10 bases lay between the germline ends. The CDR3 spells CASSFLASNQPQHF. In DNA form, the CDR3 reads TGTGCCAGCAGTTTTCTGGCTTCAAATCAGCCCCAGCATTTT. Based on the CDR3 plus reference TRBV28 and TRBJ1-5, the full variable domain is DVKVTQSSRYLVKRTGEKVFLECVQDMDHENMFWYRQDPGLGLRLIYFSYDVKMKEKGDIPEGYSVSREKKERFSLILESASTNQTSMYLCASSFLASNQPQHFGDGTRLSIL.

The rearrangement joins TRBV4-2 to TRBJ2-5; 9 bases map to TRBD2. The CDR3 has 17 amino acids. CDR1 and CDR2 from the germline V gene are LGHNA and YNFKEQ. Trimming took 5 bases from V and 1 from J; bases not matched to a gene: 11. CDR3 sequence reads: CASSSRIAGAFQETQYF. CDR3 coding DNA: TGTGCCAGCAGCTCCCGAATAGCGGGAGCCTTCCAAGAGACCCAGTACTTC.